One sample yielded the 12 T cell receptor beta chains listed below, sequenced in a study of shared clonotypes between healthy human individuals. Sequencing used immunoSEQ multiplex PCR; TCRdb keeps in-frame clones, though not all of them. The table shows about half a million clones, with around 79% occurring only once. The sample consisted of PBMCs. Every receptor here comes from a middle-aged woman in good health. Some clones in this sample may be carry-over from other donors' samples.

The rearrangement uses TRBV11-2 and TRBJ1-4; 11 nucleotides agree with TRBD1. Trimming took 5 bases from V and 8 from J; bases not matched to a gene: 7. The germline gives CDR1 SGHAT, CDR2 FQNNGV. CDR3 length: 15 residues. Written as DNA, the CDR3 is TGTGCCAGCAGCGTTACCGGGACAGGGGGGGAAAAACTGTTTTTT. Translating gives CASSVTGTGGEKLFF.

This chain uses TRBV18 with TRBJ2-2, with 7 bases aligning to TRBD1. CDR1 is KGHSH, CDR2 LQKENI, per germline. The CDR3 extends over 15 amino acids. V lost 6 bases and J lost 6; bases outside the gene matches: 10. This CDR3 reads CASSRDRALSGELFF. The CDR3 DNA is TGTGCCAGCTCCCGCGACAGGGCGTTGTCCGGGGAGCTGTTTTTT.

The chain is built from TRBV18 and TRBJ1-2, with D perhaps TRBD1 (6 bases). The V and J ends lost 6 bases and 4 bases respectively, with 15 bases between them. The CDR3 sequence is 14 residues long. CDR1 KGHSH and CDR2 LQKENI come from the germline V gene. CDR3 sequence (DNA): TGTGCCAGCTCCTCGCAGGGGAAGGTCTATGGCTACACCTTC. Translated, it gives CASSSQGKVYGYTF.

CDR3 residues: CASSLGAGVEETQYF. In nucleotides, the CDR3 is TGTGCCAGCAGCTTAGGAGCGGGAGTAGAGGAGACCCAGTACTTC. The V and J genes are TRBV7-8 and TRBJ2-5; 8 nucleotides agree with TRBD2. In germline, CDR1 is SGHVS, CDR2 FQNEAQ. V was clipped by 1 base and J by 5 bases; unmatched bases: 6. The CDR3 has 15 amino acids.

This clone was recorded many times. This rearrangement joins TRBV28 to TRBJ2-6; D may be TRBD1 (5 bases). The CDR3 extends over 14 amino acids. The V gene lost 10 bases and the J gene lost 2 bases, with 12 bases spanning the gap. Looked up from germline, CDR1 is MDHEN and CDR2 is SYDVKM. Written as DNA, the CDR3 is TGTGCCACCCTGACAGAGCCTGGGGCCAACGTCCTGACTTTC. Translation: CATLTEPGANVLTF.

This clone was seen a handful of times. The genes are TRBV7-9 and TRBJ2-5; TRBD1 aligns across 7 bases. TRBJ2-7 explains the end of the DNA better; the J call may be wrong. Germline V gives CDR1 SEHNR, CDR2 FQNEAQ (reference sequence). The CDR3 is 13 amino acids. As DNA, the CDR3 is TGTGCCAGCAGCAAGACAGGGTCCTACGAGCAGTACTTC. Its translation is CASSKTGSYEQYF.

Turning to this clone: The germline gene is not matched at one end of the junction; a read error may be the cause. The V gene is TRBV18, the J gene TRBJ1-2; TRBD1 is a possible D gene (6 bases). The CDR3 consists of 16 residues. The germline gives CDR1 KGHSH, CDR2 LQKENI. The CDR3 nucleotides are TGTGCCAGCTCCCCACTTGGGTCAGGGGCAGAGTATGGCTACACCTTC. The encoded protein is CASSPLGSGAEYGYTF.

The chain combines TRBV6-6 with TRBJ2-7, with 9 bases fitting TRBD1. Germline CDR1 reads MNHNY; CDR2 reads SVGAGI (reference sequence). V was pared by 0 bases and J by 3 bases, with 3 bases of the junction left unmatched. This CDR3 comprises 15 residues. DNA for the CDR3: TGTGCCAGCAGTTACTCAGGACAGGGGTACTACGAGCAGTACTTC. It encodes CASSYSGQGYYEQYF.

This sequence joins TRBV28 and TRBJ1-4, with D perhaps matching TRBD1 (5 bases). The CDR3 length is 22 residues. Germline assignment: CDR1 MDHEN and CDR2 SYDVKM. Trimming left V 2 bases short and J 0 bases short, with 28 bases between. CDR3 bases: TGTGCCAGCAGTTTAGGAAGGGGAGAGGGAATTTCTCCCGTAGCAACTAATGAAAAACTGTTTTTT. Protein: CASSLGRGEGISPVATNEKLFF.

This clone showed up many times. The chain uses TRBV30 and TRBJ2-5, with D possibly matching TRBD2 (7 bases). The length of the CDR3 is 16 residues. Germline V lookup: CDR1 GTSNPN, CDR2 SVGIG (reference sequence). The V gene lost 0 bases and the J gene lost 2 bases, with 16 bases spanning the gap. CDR3 sequence reads: CAWSVGGVTGQETQYF. CDR3 nucleotide sequence: TGTGCCTGGAGTGTAGGGGGGGTAACGGGGCAAGAGACCCAGTACTTC.

The chain couples TRBV4-1 to TRBJ2-5; 11 bases fit TRBD2. CDR1 and CDR2 from the germline V gene are MGHRA and YSYEKL. The CDR3 is made up of 18 amino acids. The V segment lost 1 base and the J segment 0 bases; nucleotides outside the gene matches: 7. The DNA for the CDR3 is TGCGCCAGCAGCCAAGGACTAGCGGGACGACCGTACCAAGAGACCCAGTACTTC. This codes for CASSQGLAGRPYQETQYF.

The chain links TRBV7-2 to TRBJ2-1; 14 positions match TRBD2. The trim removed 3 bases at V and 7 bases at J, leaving 8 bases unmatched. The CDR3 is 17 residues long. Germline V CDR1 and CDR2: SGHTA, FQGNSA. The CDR3 DNA follows: TGTGCCAGCAGCTTGGGACTAGCGGGAGCTTGGGGGAATGAGCAGTTCTTC. This gives the protein CASSLGLAGAWGNEQFF.